Below are 32 T cell receptor beta chains sequenced from a single sample in a study of CXCR3-negative and CXCR3-positive naive CD8 T cells. UMI-labeled 5' RACE yielded the TRB cDNA libraries. Each CDR3 protein gets one entry in TCRdb, which reprocessed the 5' RACE reads and gives no DNA. This sample's clone table lists fewer than 55,000 distinct CDR3 sequences. The sequenced sample consisted of naive CXCR3- CD8+ T cells from blood. Documented subset: CD45RO-CCR7+CD27+CD95- naive CD8+ T cells lacking CXCR3 (TNR3-). The receptors here all came from a human donor in good health. Some clones in this sample may be carry-over from other donors' samples.

V and J are TRBV5-1 and TRBJ2-3; TCRdb outputs TRBD2, but without DNA this stays unchecked. The CDR3 loop spans 16 amino acids. The germline V gene encodes CDR1 SGHRS and CDR2 YFSETQ. Here the CDR3 reads CASSLAAATTSDTQYF.

This chain uses TRBV11-3 with TRBJ2-1; TCRdb's assignment of TRBD1 cannot be checked, as there is no DNA. Looked up from germline, CDR1 is SGHNT and CDR2 is YENEEA. CDR3 length: 15 amino acids. The CDR3 region is CASSPRAREYDEQFF.

The chain combines TRBV28 with TRBJ1-2; lacking DNA, the TRBD1 call made by TCRdb goes unchecked. CDR3 length: 15 residues. Germline CDR1 and CDR2: MDHEN and SYDVKM. CDR3 sequence reads: CASSLFEGQNYGYTF.

The genes are TRBV5-5 and TRBJ2-3. In germline, CDR1 is SGHKS, CDR2 YYEKEE (reference sequence). The CDR3 is made up of 14 amino acids. CDR3 loop: CASSSPLSTDTQYF.

The chain is built from TRBV7-9 and TRBJ1-1; TCRdb proposes TRBD1, but this gene call is untestable without DNA. CDR3 length equals 16 residues. Germline V lookup: CDR1 SEHNR, CDR2 FQNEAQ (reference sequence). CDR3 in amino acids: CASSRGRTGRDTEAFF.

The rearrangement joins TRBV29-1 to TRBJ2-1; TCRdb calls TRBD2, which cannot be checked without DNA. CDR3 length: 14 amino acids. Germline V gene sequence: CDR1 SQVTM, CDR2 ANQGSEA. The CDR3 loop reads CSALLPSGGNEQFF.

The chain has TRBV7-9 and TRBJ2-2; TCRdb's D call of TRBD1 is untestable without DNA. CDR1 and CDR2 (germline): SEHNR, FQNEAQ (reference sequence). CDR3 length: 16 amino acids. The CDR3 spells CASSLGGSVNTGELFF.

This sequence joins TRBV20-1 and TRBJ2-1; as DNA is missing, the TRBD1 call by TCRdb cannot be tested. Germline CDR1 DFQATT, CDR2 SNEGSKA (reference sequence). This CDR3 region has 16 residues. CDR3: CSARDRDTSTYNEQFF.

This chain links TRBV12-3 or TRBV12-4 with TRBJ2-2; TCRdb selects TRBD1, and the lack of DNA leaves this call unchecked. The CDR3 contains 13 residues. CDR3: CVGGRANTGELFF.

The rearrangement joins TRBV5-1 to TRBJ2-1. Looked up from germline, CDR1 is SGHRS and CDR2 is YFSETQ. CDR3 size: 15 residues. This chain's CDR3 is CASSLVADSYNEQFF.

The J gene is TRBJ2-7, the V gene TRBV7-8. CDR1 and CDR2 from the germline V gene are SGHVS and FQNEAQ. The CDR3 covers 13 residues. CDR3 protein: CASSLAARDEQYF.

The chain couples TRBV29-1 to TRBJ2-1; TCRdb calls TRBD2, which cannot be checked without DNA. CDR3 length: 14 amino acids. Germline V gene data show CDR1 as SQVTM and CDR2 as ANQGSEA. The CDR3 loop reads CSVAGLAGKNEQFF.

The chain links TRBV30 to TRBJ1-2. This CDR3 is 14 amino acids long. The germline CDR1 and CDR2 sequences are GTSNPN and SVGIG (reference sequence). CDR3 sequence: CAWSGHAGNYGYTF.

This chain links TRBV28 with TRBJ2-7; the D gene TCRdb calls, TRBD2, cannot be checked with no DNA. The CDR3 runs to 16 residues. CDR1 MDHEN and CDR2 SYDVKM come from the germline V gene. CDR3 residues: CASSLRGLAGAYEQYF.

J is TRBJ2-7 and V is TRBV4-3; the D call from TCRdb, TRBD1, cannot be confirmed without DNA. The CDR3 loop spans 16 amino acids. Germline V lookup: CDR1 LGHNA, CDR2 YSLEER. CDR3 in amino acids: CASSQDLQGWDYEQYF.

CDR3 region: CSVVVAGGGETQYF. The chain joins TRBV29-1 to TRBJ2-5; TCRdb gives TRBD2 as the D gene, but with no DNA this cannot be confirmed. Germline V CDR1 and CDR2: SQVTM, ANQGSEA. The CDR3 runs to 14 residues.

The genes are TRBV7-3 and TRBJ2-3; lacking DNA, the TRBD1 call made by TCRdb goes unchecked. The CDR3 has 16 residues. CDR1 is SGHTA and CDR2 is FQGTGA in the germline V gene. This CDR3 reads CASSLSPDRRHDTQYF. The variable domain in full, completed from reference TRBV7-3 and TRBJ2-3, reads GAGVSQTPSNKVTEKGKYVELRCDPISGHTALYWYRQSLGQGPEFLIYFQGTGAADDSGLPNDRFFAVRPEGSVSTLKIQRTERGDSAVYLCASSLSPDRRHDTQYFGPGTRLTVL.

The gene calls are TRBV12-3 or TRBV12-4 and TRBJ2-1; TCRdb's assignment of TRBD1 cannot be checked, as there is no DNA. There are 16 residues in the CDR3. The CDR3: CASRPTDRRSYNEQFF.

The gene calls are TRBV20-1 and TRBJ2-2; TCRdb's assignment of TRBD2 cannot be checked, as there is no DNA. Germline CDR1 and CDR2: DFQATT and SNEGSKA (reference sequence). The CDR3 sequence is 16 residues long. CDR3 in amino acids: CSARDGTSGRSGELFF.

The J gene is TRBJ1-2, the V gene TRBV2; TCRdb selects TRBD1, and the lack of DNA leaves this call unchecked. The CDR3 contains 11 residues. Germline loops: CDR1 SNHLY, CDR2 FYNNEI. This chain's CDR3 is CASKGAGGYTF.

The J gene is TRBJ2-2, the V gene TRBV4-2; TCRdb designates TRBD2, a call that cannot be tested without DNA. Germline lookup yields CDR1 LGHNA and CDR2 YNFKEQ. The CDR3 totals 17 residues. The CDR3 region is CASSQEASGSFFGELFF.

The chain combines TRBV15 with TRBJ1-1; lacking DNA, the TRBD1 call made by TCRdb goes unchecked. Per germline, CDR1 LNHNV and CDR2 YYDKDF (reference sequence). CDR3 length: 13 amino acids. CDR3 residues: CATSRTENTEAFF.

The gene calls are TRBV2 and TRBJ2-3; there is no DNA to check the TCRdb D call of TRBD2. The CDR3 length is 15 residues. Looked up from germline, CDR1 is SNHLY and CDR2 is FYNNEI. CDR3 in amino acids: CAAALAEGKGDTQYF.

This chain links TRBV15 with TRBJ2-7; the D call from TCRdb, TRBD1, cannot be confirmed without DNA. Germline-derived CDR1 and CDR2 are LNHNV and YYDKDF (reference sequence). The CDR3 runs 18 residues. This chain's CDR3 is CATSRDVRDRRTTYEQYF.

The chain couples TRBV19 to TRBJ2-1; with no DNA, the TCRdb D assignment of TRBD2 cannot be verified. Germline V gives CDR1 LNHDA, CDR2 SQIVND (reference sequence). The length of the CDR3 is 14 residues. This CDR3 is CASSISTSWDEQFF.

The V and J genes are TRBV7-6 and TRBJ2-3; as DNA is missing, the TRBD2 call by TCRdb cannot be tested. The CDR3 runs to 17 residues. The germline V gene encodes CDR1 SGHVS and CDR2 FNYEAQ. The CDR3: CASSLAVAGGSTDTQYF.

The chain has TRBV5-1 and TRBJ1-1. Germline V lookup: CDR1 SGHRS, CDR2 YFSETQ. The CDR3 has 14 residues. CDR3 sequence: CASSLELPNTEAFF.

The chain couples TRBV12-3 or TRBV12-4 to TRBJ2-2; the TCRdb call, TRBD2, lacks DNA for checking. The CDR3 covers 18 residues. CDR3 amino acids: CASSFKTSGRSVTGELFF.

The chain links TRBV2 to TRBJ1-1; the D call of TRBD1 rests on TCRdb alone, since no DNA is present to check it. Germline assignment: CDR1 SNHLY and CDR2 FYNNEI. The CDR3 is 13 amino acids. The CDR3 loop reads CASTGQGGTEAFF.

V and J are TRBV5-1 and TRBJ2-7. Germline CDR1 SGHRS, CDR2 YFSETQ. The CDR3 length is 14 residues. CDR3 sequence: CASSLSETPYEQYF.

The chain recombines TRBV28 with TRBJ1-5; absent DNA, TCRdb's TRBD1 call cannot be checked. This CDR3 has 16 amino acids. Germline CDR1 MDHEN, CDR2 SYDVKM. The CDR3 sequence is CASSLRGGRSNQPQHF. The full variable domain, in which reference TRBV28 and TRBJ1-5 provide the parts outside the CDR3, is DVKVTQSSRYLVKRTGEKVFLECVQDMDHENMFWYRQDPGLGLRLIYFSYDVKMKEKGDIPEGYSVSREKKERFSLILESASTNQTSMYLCASSLRGGRSNQPQHFGDGTRLSIL.

The chain uses TRBV7-8 and TRBJ1-2; TCRdb returns TRBD1, unconfirmable since there is no DNA. Germline loops: CDR1 SGHVS, CDR2 FQNEAQ. The CDR3 consists of 16 residues. CDR3 in amino acids: CASSLGGQGRNYGYTF.